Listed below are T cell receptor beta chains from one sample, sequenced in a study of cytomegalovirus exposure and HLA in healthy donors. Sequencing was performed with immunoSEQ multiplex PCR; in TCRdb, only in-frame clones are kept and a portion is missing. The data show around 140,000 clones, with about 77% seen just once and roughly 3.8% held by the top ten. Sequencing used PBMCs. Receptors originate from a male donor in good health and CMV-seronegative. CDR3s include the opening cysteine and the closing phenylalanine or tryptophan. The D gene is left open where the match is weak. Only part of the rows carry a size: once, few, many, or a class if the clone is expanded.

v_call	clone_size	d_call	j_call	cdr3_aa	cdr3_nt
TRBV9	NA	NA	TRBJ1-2	CASSVEPVGLLEGYGYTF	TGTGCCAGCAGCGTAGAACCAGTGGGACTATTGGAGGGCTATGGCTACACCTTC
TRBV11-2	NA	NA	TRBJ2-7	CASSLDRGTYEQYF	TGTGCCAGCAGCTTAGATCGGGGAACCTACGAGCAGTACTTC
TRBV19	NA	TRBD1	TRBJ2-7	CASNSGTGLSEQYF	TGTGCCAGTAATTCCGGGACAGGGCTCAGCGAGCAGTACTTC
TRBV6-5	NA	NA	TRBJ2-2	CASQGGRWNTGELFF	TGTGCCAGCCAAGGTGGGAGGTGGAACACCGGGGAGCTGTTTTTT
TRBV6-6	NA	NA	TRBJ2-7	CASSPRDTYYEQYF	TGTGCCAGCAGTCCTCGGGACACTTACTACGAGCAGTACTTC
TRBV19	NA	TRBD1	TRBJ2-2	CASRIQGAGELFF	TGTGCCAGTAGGATACAGGGGGCCGGGGAGCTGTTTTTT
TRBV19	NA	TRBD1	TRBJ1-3	CASSIYRGAPSSGNTIYF	TGTGCCAGTAGTATCTACAGGGGAGCCCCGAGCTCTGGAAACACCATATATTTT
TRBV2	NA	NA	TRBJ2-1	CASMVIAASNEQFF	TGTGCCAGCATGGTGATAGCGGCAAGTAATGAGCAGTTCTTC
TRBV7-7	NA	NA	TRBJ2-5	CASSLARWETQYF	TGTGCTAGCAGCTTAGCGCGCTGGGAGACCCAGTACTTC
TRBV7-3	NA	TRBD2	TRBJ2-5	CASSSSGGHQETQYF	TGTGCCAGCAGCTCTAGCGGGGGTCACCAAGAGACCCAGTACTTC
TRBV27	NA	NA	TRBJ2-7	CASSTRLPSSYEQYF	TGTGCCAGCAGTACTCGACTACCCAGCTCCTACGAGCAGTACTTC
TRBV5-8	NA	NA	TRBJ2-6	CASSLRQSGANGLTF	TGTGCCAGCAGCTTGCGACAGTCTGGGGCCAACGGCCTGACTTTC
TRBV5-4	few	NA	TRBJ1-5	CASSTGGDSNQPQHF	TGTGCCAGCAGCACCGGCGGGGATAGCAATCAGCCCCAGCATTTT
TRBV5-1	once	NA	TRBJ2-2	CASSLRGDKALGAGELFF	TGCGCCAGCAGCTTAAGAGGGGACAAGGCGTTGGGCGCCGGGGAGCTGTTTTTT
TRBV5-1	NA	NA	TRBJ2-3	CASSQQSGLGTDTQYF	TGCGCCAGCAGCCAACAATCGGGACTCGGCACAGATACGCAGTATTTT
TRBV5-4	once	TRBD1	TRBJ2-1	CASSSGQGITYNEQFF	TGTGCCAGCAGCTCAGGACAGGGGATCACCTACAATGAGCAGTTCTTC
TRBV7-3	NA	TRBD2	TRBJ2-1	CASSYSGKYNEQFF	TGTGCCAGCAGTTATAGCGGGAAATACAATGAGCAGTTCTTC
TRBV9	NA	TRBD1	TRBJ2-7	CASSLAGQALNEQYF	TGTGCCAGCAGCCTCGCCGGACAGGCTTTGAACGAGCAGTACTTC
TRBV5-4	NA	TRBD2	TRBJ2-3	CASSDLTSGRPSTDTQYF	TGTGCCAGCAGCGACCTTACTAGCGGGAGGCCTAGCACAGATACGCAGTATTTT
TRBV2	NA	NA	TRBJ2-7	CASSGQVYSAEQYF	TGTGCCAGCAGTGGGCAGGTATATTCAGCCGAGCAGTACTTC
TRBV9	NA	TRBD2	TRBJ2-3	CASSGPWRENTDTQYF	TGTGCCAGCAGCGGCCCTTGGCGGGAGAACACAGATACGCAGTATTTT
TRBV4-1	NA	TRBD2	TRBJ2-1	CASSHVTSGWGWQFF	TGCGCCAGCAGCCATGTGACTAGCGGGTGGGGTTGGCAGTTCTTC
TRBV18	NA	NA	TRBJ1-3	CASSLSRSAAGNTIYF	TGTGCCAGCTCACTATCCCGATCGGCGGCTGGAAACACCATATATTTT
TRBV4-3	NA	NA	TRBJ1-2	CASSQEGRVNYGYTF	TGCGCCAGCAGCCAAGAAGGGCGGGTTAACTATGGCTACACCTTC
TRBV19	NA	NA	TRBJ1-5	CASSMEQSHSNQPQHF	TGTGCCAGTAGTATGGAACAGAGCCATAGCAATCAGCCCCAGCATTTT
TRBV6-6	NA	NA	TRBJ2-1	CASSYVGYNEQFF	TGTGCCAGCAGTTACGTCGGTTACAATGAGCAGTTCTTC
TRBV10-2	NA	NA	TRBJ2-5	CASWGVKETQYF	TGCGCCAGCTGGGGGGTTAAGGAGACCCAGTACTTC
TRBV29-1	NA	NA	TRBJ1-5	CSVCVAGANQPQHF	TGCAGCGTTTGTGTCGCGGGCGCCAATCAGCCCCAGCATTTT
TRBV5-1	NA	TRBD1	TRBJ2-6	CASHNRGSSGANVLTF	TGCGCCAGCCACAACAGGGGCTCCTCTGGGGCCAACGTCCTGACTTTC
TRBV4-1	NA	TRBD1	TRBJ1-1	CASSQGQGERTEAFF	TGCGCCAGCAGCCAAGGACAGGGGGAAAGGACTGAAGCTTTCTTT
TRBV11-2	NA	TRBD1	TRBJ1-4	CASSLGQGSTNEKLFF	TGTGCCAGCAGCCTGGGACAGGGTTCAACTAATGAAAAACTGTTTTTT
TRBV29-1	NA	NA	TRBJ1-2	CSVGNPDGYTF	TGCAGCGTTGGAAACCCAGATGGCTACACCTTC
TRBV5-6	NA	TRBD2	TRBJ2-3	CASSSPGLAGGGRYTQYF	TGTGCCAGCAGCTCTCCGGGACTAGCGGGGGGGGGCCGCTATACGCAGTATTTT
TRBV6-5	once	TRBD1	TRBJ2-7	CASRGGQPYEQYF	TGTGCCAGCAGAGGGGGACAGCCCTACGAGCAGTACTTC
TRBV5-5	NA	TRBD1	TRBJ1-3	CASSLSGGSGNTIYF	TGTGCCAGCAGCTTGTCAGGGGGCTCTGGAAACACCATATATTTT
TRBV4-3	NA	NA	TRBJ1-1	CASSQDSGYTEAFF	TGCGCCAGCAGCCAAGATTCGGGGTACACTGAAGCTTTCTTT
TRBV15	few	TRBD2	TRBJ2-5	CATSKRAGGSETQYF	TGTGCCACCAGCAAAAGGGCGGGGGGGAGTGAGACCCAGTACTTC
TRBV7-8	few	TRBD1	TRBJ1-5	CASSPEDRVGNQPQHF	TGTGCCAGCAGCCCCGAGGACAGGGTAGGAAATCAGCCCCAGCATTTT
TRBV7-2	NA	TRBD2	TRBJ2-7	CASSQNLAGVDEQYF	TGTGCCAGCAGCCAAAACCTAGCGGGGGTGGACGAGCAGTACTTC
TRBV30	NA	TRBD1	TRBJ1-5	CAWSKGQGFGQPQHF	TGTGCCTGGAGTAAGGGACAGGGATTTGGTCAGCCCCAGCATTTT
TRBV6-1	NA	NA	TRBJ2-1	CASSTQRLVEQFF	TGTGCCAGCAGTACCCAGCGCCTGGTAGAGCAGTTCTTC
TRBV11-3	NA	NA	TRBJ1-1	CASSFGDTEAFF	TGTGCCAGCAGCTTCGGAGACACTGAAGCTTTCTTT
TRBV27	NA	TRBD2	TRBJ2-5	CASSPQRGGQTQYF	TGTGCCAGCAGTCCCCAGCGGGGTGGGCAGACCCAGTACTTC
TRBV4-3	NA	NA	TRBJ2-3	CASSQARDTDTQYF	TGCGCCAGCAGCCAAGCCAGGGACACAGATACGCAGTATTTT
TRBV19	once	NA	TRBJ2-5	CASSTRRPQETQYF	TGTGCCAGTAGTACGCGGCGGCCCCAAGAGACCCAGTACTTC
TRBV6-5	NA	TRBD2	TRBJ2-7	CASSYGEGLYEQYF	TGTGCCAGCAGTTACGGGGAGGGCCTCTACGAGCAGTACTTC
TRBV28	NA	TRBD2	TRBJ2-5	CASSSSGSLEETQYF	TGTGCCAGCAGTTCTAGCGGGAGTTTAGAAGAGACCCAGTACTTC
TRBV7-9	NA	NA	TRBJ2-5	CASSAGVAETQYF	TGTGCCAGCAGCGCAGGGGTCGCGGAGACCCAGTACTTC
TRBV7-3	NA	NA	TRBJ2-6	CASSLQAIANVLTF	TGTGCCAGCAGCTTACAGGCAATTGCCAACGTCCTGACTTTC
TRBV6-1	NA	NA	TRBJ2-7	CASGRPGSYEQYF	TGTGCCAGCGGGAGACCCGGGTCCTACGAGCAGTACTTC
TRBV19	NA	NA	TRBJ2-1	CASREGTEYNEQFF	TGTGCCAGTAGGGAGGGGACAGAATACAATGAGCAGTTCTTC
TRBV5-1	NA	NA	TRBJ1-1	CASSLSPAETEAFF	TGCGCCAGCAGCTTAAGTCCGGCGGAGACTGAAGCTTTCTTT
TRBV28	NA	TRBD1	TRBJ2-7	CASSGRDRGRPYEQYF	TGTGCCAGCAGTGGCCGGGACAGGGGGCGTCCCTACGAGCAGTACTTC
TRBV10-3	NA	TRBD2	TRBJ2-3	CAISGGGQKGGPDTQYF	TGTGCCATCAGTGGGGGCGGGCAGAAGGGAGGGCCAGATACGCAGTATTTT
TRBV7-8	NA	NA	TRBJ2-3	CASSLAAASTDTQYF	TGTGCCAGCAGCTTAGCAGCGGCTAGCACAGATACGCAGTATTTT
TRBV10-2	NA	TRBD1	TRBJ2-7	CASSVEQGPIAYEQYF	TGCGCCAGCAGTGTAGAACAGGGGCCCATTGCCTACGAGCAGTACTTC
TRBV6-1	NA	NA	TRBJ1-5	CASQGGQNQPQHF	TGTGCCAGCCAGGGTGGTCAGAATCAGCCCCAGCATTTT
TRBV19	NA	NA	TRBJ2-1	CASQQAEAGHNEQFF	TGTGCCTCCCAACAAGCAGAGGCAGGGCACAATGAGCAGTTCTTC
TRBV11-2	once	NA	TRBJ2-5	CASSGGGTRGTQYF	TGTGCCAGCAGCGGAGGAGGTACTCGGGGGACCCAGTACTTC